This TCR beta chain is from a study of post-analysis software for immune sequencing data. About the research overall: Disease trajectories encompassed relapsing-remitting, secondary progressive and progressive-relapsing multiple sclerosis. Study observations and caveats: Controls showed significantly higher normalized Chao1 diversity than did multiple sclerosis patients. Strong co-clustering by F measure was seen for same-batch samples.

This clonotype was picked up a small number of times. Antigen: not known. Unique molecular identifiers were carried by the TCR beta cDNA libraries. TCRdb re-analysed the PCR reads in MiXCR, keeping a single row per CDR3 protein. The table shows about 820,000 distinct CDR3 sequences, with around 50% occurring only once. This clonotype was obtained from a girl aged 5 to 17 with multiple sclerosis. The sequenced material came from blood.

CDR3 region: CASSSRDRGRDTQYF. CDR3 DNA: TGTGCCAGCAGTAGTCGGGACAGGGGGCGGGATACGCAGTATTTT. V usage is TRBV12-3 or TRBV12-4 and J usage is TRBJ2-3; the match to TRBD1 covers 12 bases. This CDR3 contains 15 residues. V lost 5 bases, J lost 6 bases, and 6 bases stayed unmatched.